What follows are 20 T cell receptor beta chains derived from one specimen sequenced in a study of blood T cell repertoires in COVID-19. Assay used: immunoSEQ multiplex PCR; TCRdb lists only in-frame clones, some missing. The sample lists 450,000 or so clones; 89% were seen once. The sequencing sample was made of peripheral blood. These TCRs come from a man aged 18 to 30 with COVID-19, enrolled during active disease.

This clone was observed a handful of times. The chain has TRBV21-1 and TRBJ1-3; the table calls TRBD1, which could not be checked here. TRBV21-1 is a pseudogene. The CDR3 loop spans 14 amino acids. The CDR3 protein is CASSGQVVGNTIYF. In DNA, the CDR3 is TGTGCCAGCAGCGGGCAGGTAGTGGGAAACACCATATATTTT.

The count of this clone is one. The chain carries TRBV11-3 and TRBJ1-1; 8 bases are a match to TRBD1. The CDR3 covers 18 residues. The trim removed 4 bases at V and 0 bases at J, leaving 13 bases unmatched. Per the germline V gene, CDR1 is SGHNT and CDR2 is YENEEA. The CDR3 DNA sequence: TGTGCCAGCAGCTCGTTGGACAGGGCGAATTTGTTGAACACTGAAGCTTTCTTT. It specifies CASSSLDRANLLNTEAFF. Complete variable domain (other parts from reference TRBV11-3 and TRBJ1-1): EAGVVQSPRYKIIEKKQPVAFWCNPISGHNTLYWYLQNLGQGPELLIRYENEEAVDDSQLPKDRFSAERLKGVDSTLKIQPAELGDSAVYLCASSSLDRANLLNTEAFFGQGTRLTVV.

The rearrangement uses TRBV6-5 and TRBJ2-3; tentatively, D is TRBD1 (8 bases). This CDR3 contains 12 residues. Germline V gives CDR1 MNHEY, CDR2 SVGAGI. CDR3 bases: TGTGCTACAGGGGGAGGGACAGATACGCAGTATTTT. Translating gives CATGGGTDTQYF.

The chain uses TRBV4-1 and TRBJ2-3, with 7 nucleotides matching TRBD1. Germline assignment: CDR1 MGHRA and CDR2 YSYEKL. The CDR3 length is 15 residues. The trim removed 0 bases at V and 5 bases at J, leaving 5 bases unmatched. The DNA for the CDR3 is TGCGCCAGCAGCCAAGAAGGGGCAGGGGGAGATACGCAGTATTTT. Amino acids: CASSQEGAGGDTQYF.

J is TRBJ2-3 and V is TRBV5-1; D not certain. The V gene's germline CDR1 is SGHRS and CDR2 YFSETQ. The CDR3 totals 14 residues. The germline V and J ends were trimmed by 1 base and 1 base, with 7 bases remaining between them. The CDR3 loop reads CASSLSAGTDTQYF. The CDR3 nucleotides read TGCGCCAGCAGCTTGTCGGCGGGCACAGATACGCAGTATTTT.

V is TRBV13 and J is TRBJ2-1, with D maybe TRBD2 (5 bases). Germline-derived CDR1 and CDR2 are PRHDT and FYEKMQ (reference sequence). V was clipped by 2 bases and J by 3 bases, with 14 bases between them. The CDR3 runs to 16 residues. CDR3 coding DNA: TGTGCCAGCAGCTTAAACCGGGCAGGACTCTACAATGAGCAGTTCTTC. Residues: CASSLNRAGLYNEQFF.

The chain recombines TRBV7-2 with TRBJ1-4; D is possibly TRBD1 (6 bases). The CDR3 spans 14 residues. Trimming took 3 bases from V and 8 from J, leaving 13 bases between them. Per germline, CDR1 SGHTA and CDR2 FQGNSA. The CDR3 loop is CASSLTGLNEKLFF. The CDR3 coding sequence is TGTGCCAGCAGCTTGACAGGTTTAAACGAAAAACTGTTTTTT.

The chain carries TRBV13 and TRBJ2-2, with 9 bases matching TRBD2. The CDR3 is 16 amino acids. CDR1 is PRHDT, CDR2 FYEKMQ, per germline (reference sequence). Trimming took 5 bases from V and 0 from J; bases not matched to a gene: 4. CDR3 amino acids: CASSTGLAANTGELFF. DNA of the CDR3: TGTGCCAGCAGCACGGGACTAGCCGCGAACACCGGGGAGCTGTTTTTT.

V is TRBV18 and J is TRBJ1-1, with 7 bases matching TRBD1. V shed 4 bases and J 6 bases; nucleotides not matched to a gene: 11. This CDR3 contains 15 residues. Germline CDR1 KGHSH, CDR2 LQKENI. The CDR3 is CASSQPQTGVSEAFF. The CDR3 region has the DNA TGTGCCAGCTCACAGCCTCAAACAGGGGTGTCTGAAGCTTTCTTT.

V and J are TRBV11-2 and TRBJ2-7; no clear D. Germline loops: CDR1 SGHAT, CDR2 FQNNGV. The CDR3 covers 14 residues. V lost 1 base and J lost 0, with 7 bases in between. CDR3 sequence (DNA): TGTGCCAGCAGCTTAGGCGCCTCCTCCTACGAGCAGTACTTC. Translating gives CASSLGASSYEQYF.

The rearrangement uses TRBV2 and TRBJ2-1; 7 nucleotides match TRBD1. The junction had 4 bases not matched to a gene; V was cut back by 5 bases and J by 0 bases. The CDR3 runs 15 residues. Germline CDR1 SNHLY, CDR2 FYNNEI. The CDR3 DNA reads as TGTGCCAGCAGTCTACAGGGGCCCTCCTACAATGAGCAGTTCTTC. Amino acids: CASSLQGPSYNEQFF.

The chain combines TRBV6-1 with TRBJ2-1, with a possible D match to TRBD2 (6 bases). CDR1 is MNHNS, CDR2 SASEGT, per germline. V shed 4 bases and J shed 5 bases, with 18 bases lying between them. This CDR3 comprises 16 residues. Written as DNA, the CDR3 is TGTGCCAGCAGTGGAATACTAGCCCTTAAGGACAATGAGCAGTTCTTC. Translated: CASSGILALKDNEQFF.

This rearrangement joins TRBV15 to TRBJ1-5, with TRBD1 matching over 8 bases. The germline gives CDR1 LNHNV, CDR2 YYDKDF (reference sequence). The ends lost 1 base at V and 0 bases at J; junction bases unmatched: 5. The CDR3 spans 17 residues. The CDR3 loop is CATSRGRGLYSNQPQHF. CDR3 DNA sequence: TGTGCCACCAGCAGAGGCAGGGGGCTTTATAGCAATCAGCCCCAGCATTTT.

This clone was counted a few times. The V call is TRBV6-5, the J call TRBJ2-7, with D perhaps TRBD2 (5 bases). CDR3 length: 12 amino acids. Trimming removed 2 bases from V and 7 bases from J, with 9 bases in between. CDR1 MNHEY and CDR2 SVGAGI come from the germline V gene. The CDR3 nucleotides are TGTGCCAGCAGTTACGGAGGCCTGGAGCAGTACTTC. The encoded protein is CASSYGGLEQYF.

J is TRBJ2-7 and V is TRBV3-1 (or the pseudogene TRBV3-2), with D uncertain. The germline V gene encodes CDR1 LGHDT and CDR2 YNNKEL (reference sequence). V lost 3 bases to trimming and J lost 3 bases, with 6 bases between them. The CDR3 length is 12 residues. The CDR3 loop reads CASSQVDYEQYF. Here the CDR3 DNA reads TGTGCCAGCAGCCAGGTAGACTACGAGCAGTACTTC.

The CDR3 DNA sequence: TGCGCCAGCAGCCACCTCTCGACAGGGGGCTCCTCTGGGGCCAACGTCCTGACTTTC. Its translation: CASSHLSTGGSSGANVLTF. The chain links TRBV4-1 to TRBJ2-6; 10 bases fit TRBD1. J lost 0 bases, V lost 3 bases, and 8 bases had no gene match. This CDR3 has 19 amino acids. The V gene's germline CDR1 is MGHRA and CDR2 YSYEKL.

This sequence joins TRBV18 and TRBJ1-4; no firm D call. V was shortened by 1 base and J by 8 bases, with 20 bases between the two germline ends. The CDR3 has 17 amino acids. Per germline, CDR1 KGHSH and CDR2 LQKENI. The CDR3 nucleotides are TGTGCCAGCTCACCACGAAAAACACCACCGGGAGTAGAAAAACTGTTTTTT. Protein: CASSPRKTPPGVEKLFF.

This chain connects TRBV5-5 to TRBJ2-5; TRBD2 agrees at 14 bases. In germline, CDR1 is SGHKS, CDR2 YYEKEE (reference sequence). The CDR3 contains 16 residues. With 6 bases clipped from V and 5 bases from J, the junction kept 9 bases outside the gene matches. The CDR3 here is CASTTGTSGGRETQYF. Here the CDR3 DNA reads TGTGCCAGCACCACCGGGACTAGCGGGGGCAGGGAGACCCAGTACTTC.

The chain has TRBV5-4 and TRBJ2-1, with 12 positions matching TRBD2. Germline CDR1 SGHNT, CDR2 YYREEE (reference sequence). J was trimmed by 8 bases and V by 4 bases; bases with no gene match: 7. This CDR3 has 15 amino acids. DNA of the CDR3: TGTGCCAGCAGCCTCAGACTAGCGGGGGAGTATGAGCAGTTCTTC. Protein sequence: CASSLRLAGEYEQFF. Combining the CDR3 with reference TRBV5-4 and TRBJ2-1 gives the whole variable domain ETGVTQSPTHLIKTRGQQVTLRCSSQSGHNTVSWYQQALGQGPQFIFQYYREEENGRGNFPPRFSGLQFPNYSSELNVNALELDDSALYLCASSLRLAGEYEQFFGPGTRLTVL.

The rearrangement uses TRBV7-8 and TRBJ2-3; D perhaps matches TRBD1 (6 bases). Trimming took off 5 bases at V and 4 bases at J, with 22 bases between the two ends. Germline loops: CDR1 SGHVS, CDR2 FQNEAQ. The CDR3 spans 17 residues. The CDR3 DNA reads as TGTGCCAGCAGCGCGCAAGAAGGGGGTAGGTGGGCAGATACGCAGTATTTT. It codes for CASSAQEGGRWADTQYF.